Listed here is a single T cell receptor beta chain. This CDR3 contains 18 residues. The repertoire was sequenced with immunoSEQ multiplex PCR; TCRdb's copy has only in-frame clones and lacks some. The repertoire holds approximately 2.5 million clones, under 95% seen once, with around 0.37% in the top ten. This specimen comes from a study of shared clonotypes between healthy human individuals. About the study: Three plates each covered CD4 naive and memory; CD8 naive two, CD8 memory one.

V is TRBV21-1 and J is TRBJ1-5; the table's D call, TRBD1, was not checked against the DNA. TRBV21-1 is tagged as a pseudogene. Sequencing was performed on naive CD4+ T cells from PBMCs. Subset denoted: CD45RA+ positively selected. The receptor was derived from a man between 18 and 35 years old in good health. Some clones in this sample may be carry-over from other donors' samples. In DNA form, the CDR3 reads TGTGCCAGCAGCCTTCCCCGGGACAGGGGATTTAGCAATCAGCCCCAGCATTTT. Its protein product is CASSLPRDRGFSNQPQHF.